The entry below describes one TCR beta chain. Its antigen is currently not known. No base quality values were provided; no much bigger clone lies one nucleotide off. In total, 630 or so healthy bone marrow donors made up the cohort. At the time of sampling, all cohort members were nominally healthy, though unrecorded immune exposures were likely present. The donor tested CMV seronegative and was one of the 352 seronegative cohort members. A peripheral blood sample was collected from each donor, and TCR beta sequencing was performed on peripheral blood mononuclear cells. Genomic DNA was extracted from the blood cell samples with the Qiagen DNeasy Blood Extraction Kit. Library prep was done by the immunoSEQ multiplex PCR assay. For the multiplex PCR, a mixture combining 60 forward primers for TCR Vbeta segments and 13 reverse primers for TCR Jbeta segments was used. A multiplex PCR assay on genomic DNA amplified the CDR3 region of rearranged TCR beta genes. On the Illumina HiSeq System, the amplified TCR beta libraries were sequenced as 87-base-pair reads. As for how the authors treated the data: In a later analysis, roughly 80 million unique TCR beta chains were counted across the 500 to 850 repertoires, and roughly 11 million of these chains were shared by at least two donors. A nearest-neighbor algorithm error-corrected the raw reads and collapsed the reads into unique sequences, merging closely related sequences to remove PCR and sequencing errors. CDR3 sequences were aligned to IMGT reference sequences to assign V, D and J gene segments. For a sequence to be retained, a match of at least six nucleotides was required to both a V gene segment and a J gene segment. Rearrangements were called productive when the CDR3 lacked stop codons and stayed in frame with V and J; all others were non-productive. CDR3 was defined by IMGT convention, running from the second conserved V-encoded cysteine to the conserved J-encoded phenylalanine. Sequences without an unambiguous match to a single V gene segment were excluded from the earlier analysis of 587 of the donors. An earlier analysis of 500 to 700 of the donors classified V segments as functional when productive rearrangements were above 56.7% and as segregating when the standard deviation between donors was above 5%. To diagnose cytomegalovirus status from the catalog of TCR beta chain sequences, a statistical classification framework was built. A later analysis assigned V and J genes by comparing TCR nucleotide sequences with IMGT/GENE-DB human TR gene sequences. The TCRdist pipeline was used in a later analysis to assign CDR3 sequences and most-parsimonious VDJ recombination scenarios. In a later analysis, each TCR beta chain was defined by its CDR3 amino acid sequence together with its V-gene family, and reads without a unique V-gene family were excluded. A later analysis removed roughly 590 highly shared, low-generation-probability nucleotide sequences to deal with suspected cross-contamination and a sequencing artifact. In a later analysis, a clonal expansion index was calculated for each public chain from normalized within-repertoire ranks of inferred template counts. In a later analysis, generation probabilities were computed with a VDJ recombination model fitted to out-of-frame rearrangements, and the resulting probabilities were checked against IGoR. Hypergeometric tests were used in a later analysis to score TCR-TCR, TCR-HLA and TCR-CMV co-occurrence, with a repertoire-size bias correction applied to the TCR pairs. To estimate false discovery rates, a later analysis permuted the HLA or CMV assignments 20 times. A later analysis grouped co-occurring TCRs with DBSCAN, adding TCRdist sequence similarity when clustering within HLA-allele-positive subsets. Co-occurrence clustering excluded repertoires with fewer than 30,000 or more than 120,000 public chains, plus five with anomalous nucleotide sharing. Drawn from immuneACCESS, this table holds only the in-frame rearrangements with V and J called that TCRdb kept. Clones are partly lost; checked studies trace under half to an unresolved V gene and leave the rest unexplained. The V and J calls and clone size come from that table; D and trimming were worked out from the DNA. This sample has some 100,000 clones in its table, and about 80% of those were observed once. Jointly, the top ten make up under 3.5% of the sample.

The data were taken from a study of cytomegalovirus exposure and HLA in healthy donors (dated by TCRdb to 2017 to 2019). About the study as a whole: According to an earlier analysis of a few hundred of the donors, about 190 million T cells yielded 90 million to 140 million unique TCR beta sequences and approximately 280 Gb of sequence data. An early release that covered 500 to 800 HLA-typed donors contained approximately 300 gigabases of sequencing data and about 93 million unique TCR sequences. Among the roughly 410 genotyped donors, under 90% belonged to the genetic ancestry cluster associated with self-reported Caucasian donors. The study aimed to test whether signatures of past pathogen exposure could be identified by cataloging public T cell receptors. The study profiled the T cell repertoires of 500 to 800 subjects by immunosequencing and related them to cytomegalovirus serostatus. A separate validation cohort of approximately 130 different subjects was used in addition to the approximately 670-subject first cohort. To predict cytomegalovirus infection status, the study brought together high-throughput TCR immunosequencing, statistical association of individual TCRs with disease status, and machine learning. A later analysis re-analyzed previously published TCR beta repertoires from roughly 690 donors and added high-resolution HLA genotyping to study TCR occurrence patterns. The later analysis used no new phenotypic data to find candidate immune exposures, relying instead on TCR beta sequences and their occurrence across donors. In an earlier analysis of 500 to 650 of the donors, high-throughput TCR beta sequencing was used to judge whether each TCR beta V gene segment behaved as functional or pseudogenic. Alongside the repertoire data, information on donor age, sex, ethnicity and CMV serostatus was compiled. Genome-wide SNP genotypes for about 55% of the roughly 670 donors were used in a later genetic analysis, which treated that subset as a discovery cohort. All discovery cohort repertoires had been generated using a single sequencing platform. HLA typing included class I and class II loci at four-digit resolution. The number of donors typed differed by locus, with about 620-630 for A, B, C, DRB1 and DQB1, 522 for DQA1, 606 for DPA1, and around 460 for DPB1. Roughly five DR-DQ haplotypes were treated as single units for association and clustering because of strong linkage in the cohort. On average, about 200,000 unique TCR beta nucleotide sequences were sequenced per donor among fewer than 500 genotyped donors of the cohort, with 15% to 20% of those sequences being non-productive. What the research found in general, with its limitations: At a false discovery rate of 0.05, a later analysis linked some 18,000 TCR beta sequences to specific HLA alleles. Across donors, most TCR sequences were observed very rarely, whereas some public TCRs were present in many individuals. In vitro tests confirmed that a few of the cytomegalovirus-associated TCR beta chains recognize cytomegalovirus antigens. It was suggested by the authors that the approach could potentially be generalized to other disease states and immunological phenotypes. A later genetic analysis reported fewer N-insertions in productive TCRs among donors in an Asian-associated ancestry cluster than the roughly 700-donor mean. The study gave a list of about 150 TCR beta chains associated with cytomegalovirus. A later analysis found that most CMV-associated TCR beta chains appeared HLA-restricted, with HLA associations seemingly driven largely by CMV exposure. Immune exposure information for the cohort was limited to CMV serostatus. In this cohort, only TCR beta chains were sequenced, and detectable features were limited by the absence of alpha or paired-chain data. In a later analysis, HLA-associated TCR beta chains were found to be more clonally expanded and to have lower generation probabilities than equally common non-associated chains. In both the original and validation cohorts, the classifier was reported to diagnose cytomegalovirus status with high specificity and sensitivity. In an earlier analysis of some 500 of the donors, most TCR beta V segments were observed in productive rearrangements about 90% or about 30% of the time, broadly matching IMGT annotations. Strong co-occurrence of HLA alleles, especially DR and DQ, made assigning TCR associations to individual alleles difficult. Linkage disequilibrium might explain the correlated functional status among segregating V segments, but an unknown experimental factor could not be excluded. V-gene and J-gene trimming of TCR beta chains was associated with a missense DCLRE1C variant in a later genetic analysis, and the association was replicated in an independent cohort. Several of the top co-occurrence clusters appeared to be linked to parvovirus B19, influenza, CMV and Epstein-Barr virus, according to a later analysis. Because the 87-base-pair reads could not distinguish some IMGT-functional V segments, including TRBV6-2 and TRBV6-3, those segments were excluded. According to a later analysis, TCR association rates differed among HLA loci, with DRB1 alleles showing the most associated TCRs and HLA-C alleles showing the fewest. The sequencing pipeline was judged likely to have produced a cluster of highly shared sequence variants as a technical artifact. Because counts were too low, around 17 rarely observed V segments, including chromosome 9 orphons, were left out of the earlier analysis of 587 of the donors. Presence/absence analyses assumed roughly uniform sequencing depth across donors, an assumption that may not hold. A further reported finding was that TCR beta sequences accurately predicted the HLA-A and HLA-B alleles for most subjects in the first cohort. Because HLA typing was missing for some donors at each locus, association tests included only the typed subset.

From cysteine to phenylalanine, the CDR3 is 14 amino acids long. Just the 42-base CDR3 DNA is kept, in frame starting at base 1. CDR1 and CDR2 (SGHRS, YFSETQ) derive from the germline V gene. Trimming leaves V shorter by 4 bases and J shorter by 2 bases, with the junction holding 3 bases beyond the gene matches. The chain couples TRBV5-1 to TRBJ2-3, with 8 middle bases fitting TRBD2. The sample consisted of PBMCs. This sequence originates from a female donor in good health and CMV-seronegative. The CDR3 region has the sequence CASSMRGDTDTQYF. The nucleotide sequence reads TGCGCCAGCAGCATGCGGGGGGACACAGATACGCAGTATTTT. The entire variable domain, with the stretches around the CDR3 drawn from the reference TRBV5-1 and TRBJ2-3 proteins, is KAGVTQTPRYLIKTRGQQVTLSCSPISGHRSVSWYQQTPGQGLQFLFEYFSETQRNKGNFPGRFSGRQFSNSRSEMNVSTLELGDSALYLCASSMRGDTDTQYFGPGTRLTVL.